This TCR beta chain emerged from a study of PD-1 blockade in classical Hodgkin lymphoma (TCRdb year 2020). With respect to the entire study: Nivolumab dosing was 3 mg/kg intravenously every 2 weeks, continuing until either disease progression or unacceptable toxicity. The study used CyTOF and TCR beta sequencing to define a peripheral blood immune signature of response to PD-1 blockade in classical Hodgkin lymphoma. Study-wide findings and limitations: Trial patients with a complete response had baseline diversity similar to that of newly diagnosed patients, while partial responders and progressors had significantly lower diversity. By C4D1, a significant rise was seen in CD4+ TCR diversity but not in CD8+ TCR diversity (p=0.0027 vs p=0.16), and the rise was most apparent among complete responders (p=0.02). Baseline TCR diversity was reported to be lower in newly diagnosed patients than in healthy donors and to be lower still in relapsed/refractory patients. Only a single clinical trial cohort was studied, and what caused the repertoire differences, possibly disease activity or prior therapy, remained undefined. Lower diversity was seen in patients whose nivolumab began less than 1 year after ASCT, and these patients were left out of later analyses so that immune reconstitution would not confound the results.

The time point label of this sample denotes: cycle 1 day 1 (C1D1), immediately before nivolumab initiation. All trial patients had relapsed after autologous stem cell transplantation, with cohorts A, B and C differing in prior brentuximab vedotin exposure. A total of 56 patients with relapsed/refractory classical Hodgkin lymphoma made up the trial cohort, and each patient's best overall response was complete response, partial response or progressive disease. In the multi-cohort phase II CheckMate 205 trial, trial patients received single-agent nivolumab. An independent review committee assessed best overall response by applying the 2007 International Working Group response criteria. Trial PBMCs were obtained immediately prior to nivolumab initiation (C1D1) and on therapy at cycle 2 day 1 and cycle 4 day 1. After peripheral blood was drawn into 8 mL Vacutainer Cell Preparation Tubes, PBMCs were isolated by centrifugation and then cryopreserved.

V is reduced by 6 bases and J by 7 bases, leaving a spacing of 15 bases between them. CDR1 is given as MNHEY and CDR2 as SVGAGI, both from the germline V gene. The cysteine opens and the phenylalanine closes a CDR3 of 14 amino acids. Only the CDR3 DNA is retained, 42 bases long and in frame from the first base. Genomic DNA was isolated using the Qiagen DNeasy kit from unsorted PBMCs as well as from negatively selected CD4+ and CD8+ fractions. Using primers that anneal to V and J segments, immunoSEQ multiplex PCR amplified the TCR beta CDR3 regions. A synthetic immune receptor repertoire was used to minimize amplification bias, and remaining bias was computationally removed after sequencing. The original methods were these. Custom Python scripts were used to quantify repertoire diversity as the Shannon entropy index. Unsorted, CD4+ and CD8+ repertoires were analyzed separately, except in combined analyses where CD4+ and CD8+ sequences were merged in silico. A clone counted as expanded when the clone's frequency after treatment rose at least 2-fold relative to C1D1, and clones undetected at baseline were given a pseudocount of 0.5. Singleton clones were defined as clones with 0 or 1 copy at C1D1, and non-singleton clones were defined as clones with 2 or more copies. Clones expanded in unsorted samples were annotated as CD4+, CD8+ or unknown by matching protein sequences in sorted samples from the same patient. Wilcoxon tests were applied to paired samples to test diversity changes from C1D1 to C4D1. TCRdb took this table from immuneACCESS and kept in-frame rearrangements with V and J called. Such tables lack part of the clones; where checked against another copy, unresolved V genes explain under half of the gap, and the rest is unexplained. V, J and clone size reflect that table, while D and trimming were determined from the DNA. Counted in this sample were about 97,000 clones; approximately 80% of them appeared once. The ten largest clones represent 9% to 15% of the sample.

To note about this clone: This receptor's antigen is unknown. Base quality data are lacking; no much larger clone is found one base away.

Sequencing was performed on peripheral blood mononuclear cells (PBMCs), taken at baseline. In this chain, TRBV6-5 is recombined with TRBJ1-4; a confident D gene designation cannot be given. The sequence came from a human donor with classical Hodgkin lymphoma. Here the CDR3 is given as CASRPTGWGEKLFF. The DNA sequence is given as TGTGCCAGCAGGCCAACCGGGTGGGGTGAAAAACTGTTTTTT.